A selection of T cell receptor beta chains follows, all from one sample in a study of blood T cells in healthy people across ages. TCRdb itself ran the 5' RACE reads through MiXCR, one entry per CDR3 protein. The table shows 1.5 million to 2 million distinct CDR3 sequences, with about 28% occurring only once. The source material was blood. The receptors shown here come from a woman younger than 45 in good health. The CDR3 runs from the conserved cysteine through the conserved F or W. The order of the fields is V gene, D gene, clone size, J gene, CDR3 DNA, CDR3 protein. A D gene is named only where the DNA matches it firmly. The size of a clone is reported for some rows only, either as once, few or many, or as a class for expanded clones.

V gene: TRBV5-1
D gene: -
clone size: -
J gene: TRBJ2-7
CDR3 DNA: TGCGCCAGCAGCTGGGGGACGGACCTATCCGAGCAGTACTTC
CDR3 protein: CASSWGTDLSEQYF

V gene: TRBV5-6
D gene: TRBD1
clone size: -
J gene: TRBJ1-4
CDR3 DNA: TGTGCCAGCAGCAACCCGGGACAGGGGTGGTTTGGTGAAAAACTGTTTTTT
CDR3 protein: CASSNPGQGWFGEKLFF

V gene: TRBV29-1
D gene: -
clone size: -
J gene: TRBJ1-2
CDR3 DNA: TGCAGCACCTTAACAGATTTCCATGGCTACACCTTC
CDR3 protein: CSTLTDFHGYTF

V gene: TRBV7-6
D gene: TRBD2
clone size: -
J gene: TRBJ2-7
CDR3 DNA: TGTGCCAGCAGCTTAGGAGGACTAGCGGGAGTGGGGCAGTACTTC
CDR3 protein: CASSLGGLAGVGQYF

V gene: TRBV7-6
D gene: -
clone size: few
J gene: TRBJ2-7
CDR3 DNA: TGTGCCAGCAGCTTAGAATATAGAAGTTACGAGCAGTACTTC
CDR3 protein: CASSLEYRSYEQYF

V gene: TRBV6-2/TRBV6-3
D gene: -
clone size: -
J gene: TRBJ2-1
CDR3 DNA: TGTGCCGGCAATACCTTTTACAATGAGCAGTTCTTC
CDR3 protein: CAGNTFYNEQFF

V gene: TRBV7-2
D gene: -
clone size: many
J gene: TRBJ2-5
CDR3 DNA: TGTGCCAGCTCTGGCCCTGGAGGAGAGCAGTACTTC
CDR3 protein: CASSGPGGEQYF

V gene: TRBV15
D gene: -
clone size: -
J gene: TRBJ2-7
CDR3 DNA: TGTGCCACCAGCAGAGAAGCGAAAATGGGTTACGAGCAGTACTTC
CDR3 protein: CATSREAKMGYEQYF

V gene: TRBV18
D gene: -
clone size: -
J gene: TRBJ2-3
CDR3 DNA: TGTGCCAGCTCACCAACAGTTCTCCGCACAGATACGCAGTATTTT
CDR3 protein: CASSPTVLRTDTQYF

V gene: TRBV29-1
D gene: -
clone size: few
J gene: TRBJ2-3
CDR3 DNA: TGCAGCGTAAGCCGGGCCTCAGGGGTCACAGATACGCAGTATTTT
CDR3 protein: CSVSRASGVTDTQYF

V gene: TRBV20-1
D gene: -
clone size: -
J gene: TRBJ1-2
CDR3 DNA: TGCAGTGCTGTGACAGCGGGGATTAACTATGGCTACACCTTC
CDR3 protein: CSAVTAGINYGYTF

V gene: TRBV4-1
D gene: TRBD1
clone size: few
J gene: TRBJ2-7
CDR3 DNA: TGCGCCAGCAGCCGACAAGGACAGGGGATTTCCTACGAGCAGTACTTC
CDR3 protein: CASSRQGQGISYEQYF

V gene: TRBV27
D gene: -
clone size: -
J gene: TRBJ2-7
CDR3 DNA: TGTGCCAGCAGTCCACATGTTCCTTACTCGGGGTTTCTCTCTTACGAGCAGTACTTC
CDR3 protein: CASSPHVPYSGFLSYEQYF

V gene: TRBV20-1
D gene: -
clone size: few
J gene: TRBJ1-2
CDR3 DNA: TGCAGTGCTCCTTTGGGTTTGGGCTATGGCTACACCTTC
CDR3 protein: CSAPLGLGYGYTF

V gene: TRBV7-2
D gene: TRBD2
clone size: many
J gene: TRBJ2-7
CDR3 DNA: TGTGCCAGCAGCCCTTGGACTAGCGGGGGCTGGGAGCAGTACTTC
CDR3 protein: CASSPWTSGGWEQYF

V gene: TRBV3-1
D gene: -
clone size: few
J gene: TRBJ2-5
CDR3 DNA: TGTGCCAGCCGAAGGTTACACCAAGAGACCCAGTACTTC
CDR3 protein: CASRRLHQETQYF

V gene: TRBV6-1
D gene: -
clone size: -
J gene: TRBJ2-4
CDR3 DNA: TGTGCCAGCAGCAAACAGTTACCCTCAATGGCGCCGGGAAACATTCAGTACTTC
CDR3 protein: CASSKQLPSMAPGNIQYF

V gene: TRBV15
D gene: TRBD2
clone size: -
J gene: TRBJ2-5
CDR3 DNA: TGTGCCACCAGCGGATGGACTAGCGGGGTTCAAGAGACCCAGTACTTC
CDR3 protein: CATSGWTSGVQETQYF

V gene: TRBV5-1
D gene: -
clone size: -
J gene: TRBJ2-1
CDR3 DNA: TGCGCCAGCAGCTTAAGTCCGAGGAATGAGCAGTTCTTC
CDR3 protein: CASSLSPRNEQFF

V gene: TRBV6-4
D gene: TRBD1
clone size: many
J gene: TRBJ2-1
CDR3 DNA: TGTGCCAGCAGTGACGCACAGGGGAAATGGGACAATGAGCAGTTCTTC
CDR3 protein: CASSDAQGKWDNEQFF

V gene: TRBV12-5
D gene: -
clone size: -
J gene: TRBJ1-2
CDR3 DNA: TGTGCTAGTGGTTCCGCCCCGGGACAATACGAGCACACCTTC
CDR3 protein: CASGSAPGQYEHTF

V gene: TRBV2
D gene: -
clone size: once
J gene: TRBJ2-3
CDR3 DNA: TGTGCCAGCAAATACGGGGGGCCAGGAGATACGCAGTATTTT
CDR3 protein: CASKYGGPGDTQYF

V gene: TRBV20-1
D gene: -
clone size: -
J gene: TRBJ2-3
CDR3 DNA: TGCAGTGCCCTGCGGCCTAGCTTCACAGATACGCAGTATTTT
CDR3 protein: CSALRPSFTDTQYF

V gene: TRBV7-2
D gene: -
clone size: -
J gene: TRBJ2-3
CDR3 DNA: TGTGCCAGCAGCTTAGAGGGGGAAGCGGGGAATACAGATACGCAGTATTTT
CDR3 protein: CASSLEGEAGNTDTQYF

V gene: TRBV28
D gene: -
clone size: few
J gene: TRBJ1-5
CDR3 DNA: TGTGCCAGCACCCCGCTCCAGGACAGTAGCAATCAGCCCCAGCATTTT
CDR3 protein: CASTPLQDSSNQPQHF

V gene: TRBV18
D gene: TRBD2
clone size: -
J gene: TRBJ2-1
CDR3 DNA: TGTGCCAGCTCACCACCGGCAGCGGGAGGGCCCCATGAGCAGTTCTTC
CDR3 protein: CASSPPAAGGPHEQFF

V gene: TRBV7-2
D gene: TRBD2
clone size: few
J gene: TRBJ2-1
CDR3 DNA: TGTGCCAGCAGCTTACTACTAGCTGGACTAGCGGGCGTCAATGAGCAGTTCTTC
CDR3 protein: CASSLLLAGLAGVNEQFF

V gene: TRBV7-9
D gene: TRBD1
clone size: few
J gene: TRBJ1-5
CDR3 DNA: TGTGCCAGCAGCCCAGGGGGACAGGGGTACCATCAGCCCCAGCATTTT
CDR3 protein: CASSPGGQGYHQPQHF

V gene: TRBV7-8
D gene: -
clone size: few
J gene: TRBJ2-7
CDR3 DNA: TGTGCCAGCAGCCCCTCCTCCGGGACCCACGAGCAGTACTTC
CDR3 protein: CASSPSSGTHEQYF

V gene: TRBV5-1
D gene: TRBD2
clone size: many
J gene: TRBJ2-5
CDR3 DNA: TGTGCCAGCAGCTCAGGACTAGCGGGAGTTGAGACCCAGTACTTC
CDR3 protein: CASSSGLAGVETQYF

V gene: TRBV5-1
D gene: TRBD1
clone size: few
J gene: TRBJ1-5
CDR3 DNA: TGCGCCAGCAGCCAGGGACAGCCTAATCAGCCCCAGCATTTT
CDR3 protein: CASSQGQPNQPQHF

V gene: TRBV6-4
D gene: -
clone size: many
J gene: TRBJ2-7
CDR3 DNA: TGTGCCAGCAGTGCCTTCGTGGGGTACGAGCAGTACTTC
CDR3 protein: CASSAFVGYEQYF

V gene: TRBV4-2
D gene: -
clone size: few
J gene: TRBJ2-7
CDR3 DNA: TGTGCCAGCAGCCAAGAGCCAGGGAGCGAGCAGTACTTC
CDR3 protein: CASSQEPGSEQYF

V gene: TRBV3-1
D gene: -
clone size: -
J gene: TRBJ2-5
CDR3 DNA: TGTGCCAGCGGCCAAGATTCGAACAGGCAAGAGACCCAGTACTTC
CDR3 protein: CASGQDSNRQETQYF

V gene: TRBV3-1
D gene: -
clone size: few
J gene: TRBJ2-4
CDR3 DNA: TGTGCCAGTCAGGGGTCGAGGAACATTCAGTACTTC
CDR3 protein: CASQGSRNIQYF

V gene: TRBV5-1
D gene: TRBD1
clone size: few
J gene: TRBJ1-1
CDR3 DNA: TGCGCCAGCAGAAGGCTAACAGGGGGGCCTGAAGCTTTCTTT
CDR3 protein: CASRRLTGGPEAFF

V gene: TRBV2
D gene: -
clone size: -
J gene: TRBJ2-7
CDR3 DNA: TGTGCCAGCAGTGAGAGGACTACCTCCTACGAGCAGTACTTC
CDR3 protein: CASSERTTSYEQYF

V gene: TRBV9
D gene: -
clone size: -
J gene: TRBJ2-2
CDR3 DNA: TGTGCCAGCAGCGTAACTACAACGAACACCGGGGAGCTGTTTTTT
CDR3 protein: CASSVTTTNTGELFF

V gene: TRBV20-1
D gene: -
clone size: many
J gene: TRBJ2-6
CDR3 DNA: TGCAGTGCTAGCGTCTCTGGGGCCAACGTCCTGACTTTC
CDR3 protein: CSASVSGANVLTF

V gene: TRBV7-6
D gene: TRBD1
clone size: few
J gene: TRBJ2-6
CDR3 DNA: TGTGCCAGCAGCTTAGGGGCGGCAGGGGGAACCTCTGGGGCCAACGTCCTGACTTTC
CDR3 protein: CASSLGAAGGTSGANVLTF

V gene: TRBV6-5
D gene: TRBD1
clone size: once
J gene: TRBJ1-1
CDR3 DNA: TGTGCCAGCAGTTACAGGGGGCGCGGTGAAGCTTTCTTT
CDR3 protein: CASSYRGRGEAFF

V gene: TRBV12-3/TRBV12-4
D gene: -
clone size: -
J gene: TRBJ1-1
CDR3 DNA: TGTGCCAGCAGTATGACCGTCCTGAACACTGAAGCTTTCTTT
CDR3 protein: CASSMTVLNTEAFF

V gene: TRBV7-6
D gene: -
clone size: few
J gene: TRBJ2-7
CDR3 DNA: TGTGCCAGCAGCTCCTGGGGGAAAAAAGCCCGCGAGCAGTACTTC
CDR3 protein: CASSSWGKKAREQYF

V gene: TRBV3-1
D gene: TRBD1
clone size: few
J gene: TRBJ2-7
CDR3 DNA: TGTGCCAGCAGCAAAGGACAGGAACTTTACGAGCAGTACTTC
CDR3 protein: CASSKGQELYEQYF

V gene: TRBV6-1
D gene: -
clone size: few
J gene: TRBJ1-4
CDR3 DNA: TGTGCCAGCAGTGACACGAAACTGTTTTTT
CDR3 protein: CASSDTKLFF

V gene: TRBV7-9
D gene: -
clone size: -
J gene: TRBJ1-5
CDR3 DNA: TGTGCCAGCAGCCCGGGGGGGTGGGGGAATCAGCCCCAGCATTTT
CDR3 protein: CASSPGGWGNQPQHF

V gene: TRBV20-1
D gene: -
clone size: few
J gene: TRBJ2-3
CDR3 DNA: TGCAGTGCTAGAGATCGTGGGGTCACAGATACGCAGTATTTT
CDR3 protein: CSARDRGVTDTQYF

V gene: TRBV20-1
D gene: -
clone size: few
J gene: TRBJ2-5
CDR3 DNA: TGCAGTGCACCTGAAGAAACCCAGTACTTC
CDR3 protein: CSAPEETQYF

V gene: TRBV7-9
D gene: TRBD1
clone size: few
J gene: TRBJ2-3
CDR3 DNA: TGTGCCAGCAGCACAGGGGCAGGAGATACGCAGTATTTT
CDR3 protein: CASSTGAGDTQYF

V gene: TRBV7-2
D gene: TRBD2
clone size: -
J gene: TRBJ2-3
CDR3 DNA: TGTGCCAGCAGCTCCCAACCGGGACTAGCCTCAGATACGCAGTATTTT
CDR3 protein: CASSSQPGLASDTQYF

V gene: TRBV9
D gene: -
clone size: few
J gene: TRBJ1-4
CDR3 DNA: TGTGCCAGCAGCGAACAGGGAGATAATGAAAAACTGTTTTTT
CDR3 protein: CASSEQGDNEKLFF

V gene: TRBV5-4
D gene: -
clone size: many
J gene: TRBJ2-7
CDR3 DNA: TGTGCCAGCAGCTGGGGGAGGCGGGAAGGCTCCTACGAGCAGTACTTC
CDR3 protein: CASSWGRREGSYEQYF

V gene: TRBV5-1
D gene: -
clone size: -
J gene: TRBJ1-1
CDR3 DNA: TGCGCCAGCAGCATGCAGGGGTACACTGAAGCTTTCTTT
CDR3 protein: CASSMQGYTEAFF

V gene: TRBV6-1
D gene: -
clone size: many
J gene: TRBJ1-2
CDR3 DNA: TGTGCCAGCAGTGAAGCCCCAGGCAACTATGGCTACACCTTC
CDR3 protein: CASSEAPGNYGYTF

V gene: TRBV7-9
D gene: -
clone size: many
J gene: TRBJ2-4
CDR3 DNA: TGTGCCAGCAGCTTAGTTCAGGGGAACATTCAGTACTTC
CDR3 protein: CASSLVQGNIQYF